Each of the 14 T cell receptor beta chains below was sequenced from the same sample in a study of control samples from healthy donors and cancer patients. Assay used: immunoSEQ multiplex PCR; TCRdb lists only in-frame clones, some missing. The sample contains about 92,000 clones, approximately 78% of which appear only once. The sequenced material came from blood. These TCRs come from a woman aged 55 to 70 in good health.

CDR3 residues: CASSQAGTGQQFF. Written as DNA, the CDR3 is TGCGCCAGCAGCCAAGCTGGGACTGGCCAGCAGTTCTTC. The chain uses TRBV4-3 and TRBJ2-1; the D gene is possibly TRBD2 (6 bases). The CDR3 is 13 residues long. Germline CDR1 and CDR2: LGHNA and YSLEER. The ends were cut back, 1 base at V and 11 bases at J, with 12 bases in the middle.

The V gene is TRBV5-5, the J gene TRBJ2-1; D unclear. V lost 4 bases to trimming and J lost 0 bases, with 11 bases between them. The CDR3 is 15 amino acids. Germline V gene data show CDR1 as SGHKS and CDR2 as YYEKEE (reference sequence). Here the CDR3 reads CASSLLEFSYNEQFF. As DNA, the CDR3 is TGTGCCAGCAGCCTGCTTGAGTTCTCCTACAATGAGCAGTTCTTC.

This CDR3 is CASSESEGGKNIQYF. The CDR3 DNA follows: TGTGCCAGCAGTGAATCAGAGGGGGGAAAAAACATTCAGTACTTC. The chain links TRBV2 to TRBJ2-4; tentatively, D is TRBD1 or TRBD2 (6 bases each). Germline CDR1 reads SNHLY; CDR2 reads FYNNEI. Trimming left V 2 bases short and J 4 bases short, with 12 bases between. This CDR3 comprises 15 residues.

The chain joins TRBV12-3 or TRBV12-4 to TRBJ1-1, with D uncertain. The ends were cut back, 7 bases at V and 1 base at J, with 10 bases in the middle. This CDR3 region has 13 residues. The DNA for the CDR3 is TGTGCCAGCATTAGGGTTAGGAACACTGAAGCTTTCTTT. Amino acids: CASIRVRNTEAFF.

The chain joins TRBV9 to TRBJ2-7; 7 bases align to TRBD2. This CDR3 is built from 16 residues. CDR1 SGDLS and CDR2 YYNGEE come from the germline V gene. V was pared by 4 bases and J by 1 base, with 11 bases of the junction left unmatched. The DNA for the CDR3 is TGTGCCAGCAGCTCGAATACTAGCGACTATTCCTACGAGCAGTACTTC. Translation gives CASSSNTSDYSYEQYF.

J is TRBJ2-7 and V is TRBV7-8; possibly TRBD2 for D (6 bases). CDR1 and CDR2 (germline): SGHVS, FQNEAQ. The CDR3 consists of 11 residues. Trimming took off 8 bases at V and 6 bases at J, with 11 bases between the two ends. Written as DNA, the CDR3 is TGTGCCAGCGGAGGAGGGATCGAGCAGTACTTC. Translated: CASGGGIEQYF. Using reference TRBV7-8 and TRBJ2-7 for the parts outside the CDR3, the full variable domain is GAGVSQSPRYKVAKRGQDVALRCDPISGHVSLFWYQQALGQGPEFLTYFQNEAQLDKSGLPSDRFFAERPEGSVSTLKIQRTQQEDSAVYLCASGGGIEQYFGPGTRLTVT.

The V gene is TRBV24-1, the J gene TRBJ1-2; no clear D gene. In germline, CDR1 is KGHDR, CDR2 SFDVKD. This CDR3 spans 12 amino acids. V was trimmed by 1 base and J by 7 bases, leaving 6 bases between them. CDR3 amino acids: CATSDFRGGYTF. The CDR3 DNA reads as TGTGCCACCAGTGATTTCAGAGGTGGCTACACCTTC.

The rearrangement uses TRBV28 and TRBJ1-2; D gene uncertain. V was clipped by 8 bases and J by 0 bases, with 13 bases between them. The CDR3 has 14 amino acids. CDR1 and CDR2 (germline): MDHEN, SYDVKM. The CDR3 DNA reads TGTGCCAGCGGAGGATTTGGGACTAACTATGGCTACACCTTC. Amino acids: CASGGFGTNYGYTF.

The chain recombines TRBV6-5 with TRBJ1-3; D gene unclear. The CDR3 has 14 residues. Trimming stripped 6 bases from V and 0 bases from J, with 9 bases between. In germline, CDR1 is MNHEY, CDR2 SVGAGI. The CDR3 region has the DNA TGTGCCAGCAGGGGCCACAACTCTGGAAACACCATATATTTT. This encodes CASRGHNSGNTIYF.

The V gene is TRBV12-3 or TRBV12-4, the J gene TRBJ1-2; no firm D call. The CDR3 consists of 13 residues. Trimming cost V 6 bases and J 1 base, with 9 bases left between them. The CDR3 DNA reads TGTGCCAGCAGGGGAGACTTTAACTATGGCTACACCTTC. Translation gives CASRGDFNYGYTF.

This clone has a handful of counts. V gene TRBV10-3 combines with J gene TRBJ2-7; TRBD1 agrees at 7 bases. The CDR3 consists of 16 residues. The V gene end was trimmed by 0 bases and the J gene end by 2 bases; junction bases not matched to a gene: 7. Germline CDR1 is ENHRY and CDR2 is SYGVKD. The CDR3 nucleotides are TGTGCCATCAGTGAGTCTGGGACAGTCCAAACCTACGAGCAGTACTTC. Protein product: CAISESGTVQTYEQYF.

The chain's CDR3 is CASSGTNYWEQYF. CDR3 coding DNA: TGTGCCAGCAGCGGGACCAACTATTGGGAGCAGTACTTC. The chain uses TRBV12-3 or TRBV12-4 and TRBJ2-7; D might be TRBD1 or TRBD2, each matching 5 bases. CDR3 length: 13 residues. V dropped 6 bases and J dropped 7 bases, with 16 bases sitting between them.

The rearrangement uses TRBV3-1 (or the pseudogene TRBV3-2) and TRBJ2-1; 12 bases agree with TRBD2. The germline gives CDR1 LGHDT, CDR2 YNNKEL (reference sequence). Trimming removed 5 bases from V and 0 bases from J; junction bases left unmatched: 14. This CDR3 is 20 amino acids long. The CDR3 DNA reads as TGTGCCAGCAGCTCGGCGTCTAGCGGGGGGGTATTGAGCTCCTACAATGAGCAGTTCTTC. Protein: CASSSASSGGVLSSYNEQFF.

The chain links TRBV11-2 to TRBJ2-5, with 15 nucleotides matching TRBD2. J gave up 1 base and V 5 bases, and 5 bases lay outside the gene matches. CDR1 and CDR2 (germline): SGHAT, FQNNGV. The CDR3 is made up of 17 amino acids. CDR3 bases: TGTGCCAGCAGCATCGGACTAGCGGGGGGGTTCCAAGAGACCCAGTACTTC. Its protein product is CASSIGLAGGFQETQYF.